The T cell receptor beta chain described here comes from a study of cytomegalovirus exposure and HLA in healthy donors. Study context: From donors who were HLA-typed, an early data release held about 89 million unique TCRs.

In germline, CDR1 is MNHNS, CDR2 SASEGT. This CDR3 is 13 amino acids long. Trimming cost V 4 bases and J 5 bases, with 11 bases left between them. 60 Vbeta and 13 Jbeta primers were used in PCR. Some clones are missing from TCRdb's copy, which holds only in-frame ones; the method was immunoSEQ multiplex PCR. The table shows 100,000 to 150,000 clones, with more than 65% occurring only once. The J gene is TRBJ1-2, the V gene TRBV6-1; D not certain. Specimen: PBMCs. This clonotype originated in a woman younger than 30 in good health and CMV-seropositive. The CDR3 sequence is CASSVGRLYGYTF. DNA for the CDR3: TGTGCCAGCAGTGTTGGCAGGTTATATGGCTACACCTTC.